This TCR beta chain was retrieved from a study of T cell responses to AZD1222 COVID-19 vaccine. Of note for this clone: Antigen specificity is unknown.

Clones were sequenced by immunoSEQ multiplex PCR, and TCRdb holds only the in-frame ones, with some missing. The sample carries about 150,000 clones, more than 85% recorded once. General study results and limits: Repertoires were obtained only post-peak T cell response. Spike as a whole was targeted by vaccine-associated CD4 TCRs, dominant at 160-218 and 743-854. The donor cohort was predominantly white British with a female majority, and clonal diversity may have been underestimated.

Trimming cost V 6 bases and J 6 bases, with 9 bases left between them. The CDR3 length is 11 residues. The germline V gene encodes CDR1 SQVTM and CDR2 ANQGSEA. Sample: peripheral blood, taken on day 0 of AZD1222 vaccination. This clonotype originated in an adult in good health. This chain uses TRBV29-1 with TRBJ2-1; possible D gene TRBD1, 6 bases. This chain's CDR3 is CSVMDSNEQFF. The CDR3 region has the DNA TGCAGCGTAATGGACAGCAATGAGCAGTTCTTC.